This T cell receptor beta chain was captured by sequencing in a study of T cells in Graves' hyperthyroidism and ophthalmopathy. The CDR3 spans 18 residues. The junction had 13 bases not matched to a gene; V was cut back by 0 bases and J by 4 bases. Germline V gives CDR1 GTSNPN, CDR2 SVGIG (reference sequence). RNA transcripts served as the template for amplifying TCR beta CDR3 regions. A set of HTBI primers served as the primers for a first-round RT-PCR of the TCR CDR3. TCRdb called the multiplex PCR reads again in MiXCR, with one record for every CDR3 protein. This table holds about 610,000 distinct CDR3 sequences, about 14% found once. This clonotype was detected ten times or more.

This TCR came from a woman aged 35 to 49 with Graves' ophthalmopathy. The chain is built from TRBV30 and TRBJ2-5; 11 bases align to TRBD2. Sequencing was performed on blood. The CDR3 DNA reads TGTGCCTGGAGTGTTTTGGGCCTAGCGGGAGGAATGGGAGAGACCCAGTACTTC. It translates to CAWSVLGLAGGMGETQYF.